A single sample gave rise to the 22 T cell receptor beta chains below, sequenced in a study of cytomegalovirus exposure and HLA in healthy donors. The study ran its PCR with 60 Vbeta and 13 Jbeta primers. Measured with immunoSEQ multiplex PCR; TCRdb has only the in-frame clones, and not every one. The sample lists 95,000 to 130,000 clones; around 75% were seen once. Sample: PBMCs. Receptor source: a woman aged 18-30 years in good health and CMV-seronegative.

In DNA form, the CDR3 reads TGTGCCAGCAGTTGGACAGCAACTAATGAAAAACTGTTTTTT. This gives the protein CASSWTATNEKLFF. The chain employs TRBV6-1 and TRBJ1-4; D is possibly TRBD1 (6 bases). This CDR3 region has 14 residues. CDR1 and CDR2 (germline): MNHNS, SASEGT. The V end lost 5 bases, the J end lost 0 bases, and 7 bases lay between the germline ends.

The rearrangement links TRBV19 to TRBJ1-1, with D possibly being TRBD1 (5 bases). The CDR3 length is 14 residues. CDR1 LNHDA and CDR2 SQIVND come from the germline V gene (reference sequence). V was clipped by 5 bases and J by 0 bases, with 10 bases between them. For the CDR3, the DNA is TGTGCCAGTAGTCGAGACAGCTTGAACACTGAAGCTTTCTTT. This encodes CASSRDSLNTEAFF. The whole variable domain, filled in from reference TRBV19 and TRBJ1-1, reads DGGITQSPKYLFRKEGQNVTLSCEQNLNHDAMYWYRQDPGQGLRLIYYSQIVNDFQKGDIAEGYSVSREKKESFPLTVTSAQKNPTAFYLCASSRDSLNTEAFFGQGTRLTVV.

This clone has more than one count but fewer than ten. The rearrangement links TRBV28 to TRBJ1-1; no clear D. CDR1 is MDHEN, CDR2 SYDVKM, per germline. Trimming removed 4 bases at V and 0 bases at J, with 6 bases between. The CDR3 has 13 residues. In DNA, the CDR3 is TGTGCCAGCAGTTCCCACATGAACACTGAAGCTTTCTTT. This translates into CASSSHMNTEAFF.

This clone turned up a few times. The chain is built from TRBV5-1 and TRBJ2-5, with 9 bases matching TRBD1. V trimming: 0 bases; J trimming: 0 bases; junction bases outside the gene matches: 3. The CDR3 length is 16 residues. The germline CDR1 and CDR2 sequences are SGHRS and YFSETQ. DNA of the CDR3: TGCGCCAGCAGCTTGGCCGGGACAGGGAACCAAGAGACCCAGTACTTC. Protein product: CASSLAGTGNQETQYF.

The chain recombines TRBV18 with TRBJ1-3; D is unclear. V shed 2 bases and J shed 1 base, with 9 bases lying between them. The length of the CDR3 is 15 residues. CDR1 and CDR2 from the germline V gene are KGHSH and LQKENI. CDR3 bases: TGTGCCAGCTCACCAATCGCAGTGTCTGGAAACACCATATATTTT. Encoded protein: CASSPIAVSGNTIYF.

The chain combines TRBV25-1 with TRBJ2-1; 7 nucleotides align to TRBD2. The CDR3 contains 11 residues. CDR1 and CDR2 (germline): MGHDK, SYGVNS. The V segment lost 8 bases and the J segment 9 bases; nucleotides outside the gene matches: 4. CDR3 bases: TGTGCCAGCTGGGGGGGGAGTGAGCAGTTCTTC. Translating it yields CASWGGSEQFF. The full variable domain, rest sourced from reference TRBV25-1 and TRBJ2-1, is EADIYQTPRYLVIGTGKKITLECSQTMGHDKMYWYQQDPGMELHLIHYSYGVNSTEKGDLSSESTVSRIRTEHFPLTLESARPSHTSQYLCASWGGSEQFFGPGTRLTVL.

The CDR3 DNA is TGTGCCAGCAGTTTGTTAGCGGGGGACTACCAAGAGACCCAGTACTTC. It translates to CASSLLAGDYQETQYF. The chain uses TRBV28 and TRBJ2-5, with 9 positions matching TRBD2. Germline V gene lookup returns CDR1 MDHEN and CDR2 SYDVKM. J lost 0 bases, V lost 3 bases, and 5 bases had no gene match. This CDR3 has 16 amino acids.

This chain links TRBV5-6 with TRBJ1-5; 8 nucleotides align to TRBD1. The CDR3 loop spans 15 amino acids. The ends lost 4 bases at V and 1 base at J; junction bases unmatched: 4. From germline, CDR1 is SGHDT and CDR2 YYEEEE. CDR3 residues: CASSLRTGSNQPQHF. The CDR3 region has the DNA TGTGCCAGCAGCCTCCGGACAGGGAGCAATCAGCCCCAGCATTTT.

This chain joins TRBV4-1 and TRBJ1-1; D remains ambiguous. V gave up 4 bases and J gave up 1 base, with 13 bases separating them. There are 15 residues in the CDR3. Germline lookup yields CDR1 MGHRA and CDR2 YSYEKL. The CDR3 spells CASSPGERGNTEAFF. CDR3 DNA sequence: TGCGCCAGCAGCCCTGGAGAGCGAGGGAACACTGAAGCTTTCTTT.

The rearrangement uses TRBV27 and TRBJ2-3; weak D call: TRBD2 (5 bases). Germline CDR1 and CDR2: MNHEY and SMNVEV (reference sequence). There are 14 residues in the CDR3. The V end lost 2 bases, the J end lost 1 base, and 7 bases lay between the germline ends. The CDR3 DNA follows: TGTGCCAGCAGTTTAACCGGGGGCACAGATACGCAGTATTTT. Amino acids: CASSLTGGTDTQYF.

This clone was seen more than once but under ten times. The CDR3 DNA sequence: TGTGCCAGTAGTATAAGGGGACTAGCGAATGAGCAGTTCTTC. Protein sequence: CASSIRGLANEQFF. The chain couples TRBV19 to TRBJ2-1; 10 bases are shared with TRBD2. The J segment lost 7 bases and the V segment lost 2 bases, leaving 2 bases of the junction unmatched. The length of the CDR3 is 14 residues. From germline, CDR1 is LNHDA and CDR2 SQIVND (reference sequence).

This chain joins TRBV6-6 and TRBJ2-6, with 8 bases lining up with TRBD2. CDR1 is MNHNY, CDR2 SVGAGI, per germline (reference sequence). V lost 6 bases and J lost 1; bases outside the gene matches: 5. The CDR3 sequence is 16 residues long. The CDR3, as DNA: TGTGCCAGCAGGGTTAGCGGGGTGTCTGGGGCCAACGTCCTGACTTTC. It codes for CASRVSGVSGANVLTF.

This clone was seen a handful of times. This chain joins TRBV7-2 and TRBJ1-5, with 12 bases that match TRBD1. V dropped 3 bases and J dropped 6; count of bases not matched to a gene: 9. Germline loops: CDR1 SGHTA, CDR2 FQGNSA. The CDR3 is 17 residues long. DNA for the CDR3: TGTGCCAGCAGCTTGGGGCCCGGGACAGGGGGCGGTCAGCCCCAGCATTTT. It yields the protein CASSLGPGTGGGQPQHF.

CDR3 protein: CASSSGTTTEAFF. CDR3 bases: TGTGCCAGTAGTTCAGGGACAACCACTGAAGCTTTCTTT. The chain joins TRBV19 to TRBJ1-1, with a tentative D call TRBD1 (6 bases). Trimming removed 5 bases at V and 4 bases at J, with 11 bases between. The CDR3 is made up of 13 amino acids. Germline V gene sequence: CDR1 LNHDA, CDR2 SQIVND (reference sequence).

The chain carries TRBV30 and TRBJ1-1; D is unresolved. Trimming left V 7 bases short and J 2 bases short, with 14 bases between. The germline V gene encodes CDR1 GTSNPN and CDR2 SVGIG (reference sequence). The CDR3 runs 13 residues. CDR3 nucleotides: TGTGCCTTCAAAACCGGTCTCAACACTGAAGCTTTCTTT. Encoded protein: CAFKTGLNTEAFF.

The chain joins TRBV6-4 to TRBJ1-4; TRBD1 matches 8 bases. Looked up from germline, CDR1 is MRHNA and CDR2 is SNTAGT. V gave up 6 bases and J gave up 8 bases; unmatched junction bases: 2. The CDR3 has 12 amino acids. The CDR3 DNA reads as TGTGCCAGCAGCCGGACAGGGGAAAAACTGTTTTTT. It yields the protein CASSRTGEKLFF.

This clone was observed a single time. The junction departs from the called germline gene at one end, perhaps through a read error. The chain couples TRBV6-5 to TRBJ1-5, with 9 bases lining up with TRBD1. CDR1 MNHEY and CDR2 SVGAGI come from the germline V gene. The CDR3 runs 14 residues. The CDR3 protein is CASSYSVDGTGSNF. The CDR3 nucleotides read TGTGCCAGCAGTTACTCGGTTGACGGGACAGGGTCGAATTTT.

The chain joins TRBV2 to TRBJ2-2, with TRBD2 identical over 10 bases. Trimming cost V 5 bases and J 6 bases; bases outside gene matches: 6. This CDR3 region has 15 residues. CDR1 and CDR2 from the germline V gene are SNHLY and FYNNEI. This chain's CDR3 is CASSPLGTSAGELFF. CDR3 bases: TGTGCCAGCAGTCCCCTCGGGACTAGCGCCGGGGAGCTGTTTTTT.

The chain employs TRBV2 and TRBJ2-3, with 13 bases fitting TRBD2. With 5 bases clipped from V and 4 bases from J, the junction kept 6 bases outside the gene matches. Germline V gene lookup returns CDR1 SNHLY and CDR2 FYNNEI. CDR3 length: 16 amino acids. CDR3 coding DNA: TGTGCCAGCAGTCGACTAGCGGGGGGTATAGCAGATACGCAGTATTTT. As protein: CASSRLAGGIADTQYF.

The sample holds one count of this clone. The V and J genes are TRBV9 and TRBJ1-6; no definite D call. The CDR3 contains 16 residues. With 2 bases removed from V and 1 base from J, the gap between germline ends came to 10 bases. CDR1 and CDR2 (germline): SGDLS, YYNGEE. The CDR3 reads CASSVQDWSYNSPLHF. The CDR3, as DNA: TGTGCCAGCAGCGTGCAAGACTGGTCCTATAATTCACCCCTCCACTTT.

This chain links TRBV6-1 with TRBJ1-3, with 7 bases that match TRBD1. The CDR3 covers 16 residues. Losses at the gene ends were 4 bases for V and 0 bases for J; bases not matched to a gene: 6. The germline gives CDR1 MNHNS, CDR2 SASEGT. The CDR3 reads CASSAGQRLSGNTIYF. In DNA form, the CDR3 reads TGTGCCAGCAGTGCGGGACAGCGACTCTCTGGAAACACCATATATTTT.

The rearrangement uses TRBV6-6 and TRBJ2-2; D is undetermined. Trimming cost V 6 bases and J 6 bases, with 11 bases left between them. The CDR3 loop spans 13 amino acids. Germline loops: CDR1 MNHNY, CDR2 SVGAGI (reference sequence). The CDR3 here is CASSYKESGELFF. In DNA form, the CDR3 reads TGTGCCAGCAGCTACAAGGAGTCCGGGGAGCTGTTTTTT.